The 30 T cell receptor beta chains below come from one sample, sequenced in a study of T cell repertoires in cytomegalovirus infection. The antigens for these receptors are not known. MiXCR, run by TCRdb on the reads, gives a single entry per CDR3 protein. The sample contains some 920,000 distinct CDR3 sequences, less than 35% of which appear only once. The source material was cultured CD8+ T cells from PBMCs, sampled from culture after CMV antigen stimulation. These receptors all stem from a human donor in good health (CMV status not recorded). Some clones in this sample may be carry-over from other donors' samples.

This clonotype was counted only a few times. The chain employs TRBV7-2 and TRBJ2-3, with 9 bases identical to TRBD1. The CDR3 totals 17 residues. Germline values: CDR1 SGHTA, CDR2 FQGNSA. V lost 1 base to trimming and J lost 0 bases; unmatched junction nucleotides: 5. CDR3 sequence (DNA): TGTGCCAGCAGCTTAGAGATCGGACAGGGGAGCACAGATACGCAGTATTTT. Amino acid sequence: CASSLEIGQGSTDTQYF.

This clonotype was recorded at least ten times. The chain links TRBV7-8 to TRBJ1-3; tentatively, D is TRBD1 (6 bases). Trimming removed 0 bases at V and 2 bases at J, with 26 bases between. Looked up from germline, CDR1 is SGHVS and CDR2 is FQNEAQ. The CDR3 has 21 amino acids. CDR3 sequence (DNA): TGTGCCAGCAGCTTAGCGGAACAGGAGGACAGTCCCTTTTTGGCTGGAAACACCATATATTTT. As protein: CASSLAEQEDSPFLAGNTIYF.

A remark on this clonotype: Sequence at one end of the junction differs from germline and may be a read error. This chain joins TRBV29-1 and TRBJ2-4, with D unclear. Germline CDR1 reads SQVTM; CDR2 reads ANQGSEA. The CDR3 consists of 14 residues. This CDR3 reads CSVEGLGAENIQYF. The CDR3 bases are TGCAGCGTTGAAGGCCTAGGAGCCGAAAACATTCAGTACTTC.

This chain uses TRBV29-1 with TRBJ2-2; 7 bases are shared with TRBD1. Germline values: CDR1 SQVTM, CDR2 ANQGSEA. The CDR3 consists of 12 residues. The junction had 4 bases not matched to a gene; V was cut back by 6 bases and J by 6 bases. CDR3 sequence (DNA): TGCAGCGTGCCAGGGGGAGCCGGGGAGCTGTTTTTT. This sequence encodes CSVPGGAGELFF.

V usage is TRBV6-1 and J usage is TRBJ2-7; D is unclear. This CDR3 is built from 17 residues. V gave up 3 bases and J gave up 4 bases, with 22 bases separating them. Germline CDR1 MNHNS, CDR2 SASEGT. CDR3 in amino acids: CASSEAAVLGWGYEQYV. In nucleotides, the CDR3 is TGTGCCAGCAGTGAGGCTGCGGTGCTTGGTTGGGGTTACGAGCAGTACGTC.

The rearrangement links TRBV19 to TRBJ1-1; TRBD1 agrees at 7 bases. Germline-derived CDR1 and CDR2 are LNHDA and SQIVND (reference sequence). The V segment lost 4 bases and the J segment 8 bases; nucleotides outside the gene matches: 13. The CDR3 loop spans 15 amino acids. The CDR3 here is CASSTNYGQALEAFF. CDR3 DNA: TGTGCCAGTAGTACTAATTATGGACAGGCCCTAGAAGCTTTCTTT.

This clonotype was seen once. This chain uses TRBV6-1 with TRBJ1-4; tentative D call: TRBD1 (5 bases). Germline V gene lookup returns CDR1 MNHNS and CDR2 SASEGT. The germline V and J ends were trimmed by 1 base and 0 bases, with 15 bases remaining between them. This CDR3 contains 18 residues. CDR3 sequence (DNA): TGTGCCAGCAGTGAAGTAAGAGGGGTTGCTGCAACTAATGAAAAACTGTTTTTT. Translated: CASSEVRGVAATNEKLFF.

The chain links TRBV12-3 or TRBV12-4 to TRBJ1-6; D is unclear. CDR3 size: 14 residues. The ends were cut back, 3 bases at V and 7 bases at J, with 10 bases in the middle. The CDR3 protein is CASSFSGPNSPLHF. In nucleotides, the CDR3 is TGTGCCAGCAGTTTCTCTGGGCCAAATTCACCCCTCCACTTT.

This clonotype was found a few times. This sequence joins TRBV27 and TRBJ1-2, with TRBD1 matching over 7 bases. The ends lost 5 bases at V and 5 bases at J; junction bases unmatched: 11. CDR1 and CDR2 from the germline V gene are MNHEY and SMNVEV (reference sequence). The CDR3 length is 15 residues. The CDR3: CASSTSRDSPYGYTF. DNA of the CDR3: TGTGCCAGCAGTACGAGCCGGGACAGTCCTTATGGCTACACCTTC.

This clonotype has only a few counts. The rearrangement uses TRBV12-5 and TRBJ1-4, with 9 bases that match TRBD1. The germline CDR1 and CDR2 sequences are LGHNT and FRNRAP. V gave up 3 bases and J gave up 0 bases; unmatched junction bases: 2. The CDR3 consists of 16 residues. The CDR3 here is CASGFTGGSTNEKLFF. CDR3 nucleotide sequence: TGTGCTAGTGGTTTTACAGGGGGCTCAACTAATGAAAAACTGTTTTTT.

This chain connects TRBV6-4 to TRBJ2-2; no clear D. The CDR3 length is 9 residues. CDR1 is MRHNA and CDR2 is SNTAGT in the germline V gene. Trimming stripped 6 bases from V and 10 bases from J, with 3 bases between. CDR3 bases: TGTGCCAGCAGCGAGGAGCTGTTTTTT. It translates to CASSEELFF.

V and J are TRBV6-5 and TRBJ1-2; 8 bases are a match to TRBD1. Germline loops: CDR1 MNHEY, CDR2 SVGAGI. Trimming at V came to 1 base and at J to 4 bases, leaving 5 bases not matched to a gene. The CDR3 covers 15 residues. The CDR3 DNA sequence: TGTGCCAGCAGTTACTTCCAGGGGGCGACCTATGGCTACACCTTC. It encodes CASSYFQGATYGYTF.

This clonotype was counted ten times or more. The gene calls are TRBV7-9 and TRBJ1-1; 8 nucleotides align to TRBD1. CDR1 and CDR2 from the germline V gene are SEHNR and FQNEAQ (reference sequence). This CDR3 is built from 14 residues. Germline trimming cut 4 bases from V and 4 bases from J; bases unmatched to any gene: 5. The CDR3 DNA follows: TGTGCCAGCAGCTACCGGGACAGGTTCACTGAAGCTTTCTTT. Residues: CASSYRDRFTEAFF.

This clonotype was observed once. CDR3 in amino acids: CASSTGQVSNQPQHF. Here the CDR3 DNA reads TGTGCCAGCTCAACGGGACAGGTTAGCAATCAGCCCCAGCATTTT. The rearrangement uses TRBV18 and TRBJ1-5, with TRBD1 matching over 8 bases. Germline values: CDR1 KGHSH, CDR2 LQKENI. The ends lost 5 bases at V and 0 bases at J; junction bases unmatched: 3. The CDR3 is made up of 15 amino acids.

This chain uses TRBV28 with TRBJ2-7; TRBD2 might be the D (7 bases). CDR1 and CDR2 (germline): MDHEN, SYDVKM. Trimming took off 3 bases at V and 5 bases at J, with 17 bases between the two ends. This CDR3 is 15 amino acids long. The CDR3 DNA is TGTGCCAGCAGTTTTTGGGGGGGCAGGGGAAACGAGCAGTACGTC. Its translation is CASSFWGGRGNEQYV.

This clonotype occurred a few times. The genes are TRBV7-9 and TRBJ2-7; tentative D call: TRBD2 (6 bases). The germline gives CDR1 SEHNR, CDR2 FQNEAQ (reference sequence). The V gene lost 5 bases and the J gene lost 2 bases, with 13 bases spanning the gap. There are 14 residues in the CDR3. DNA of the CDR3: TGTGCCAGCAGCCACCCGGGACTGGCCTACGAGCAGTACTTC. This translates into CASSHPGLAYEQYF.

A few counts support this clonotype. The chain joins TRBV5-4 to TRBJ2-7; 9 bases are a match to TRBD1. Germline assignment: CDR1 SGHNT and CDR2 YYREEE (reference sequence). The CDR3 is 15 residues long. J gave up 3 bases and V 4 bases, and 8 bases lay outside the gene matches. CDR3 protein: CASSHAPGQGYEQYV. The CDR3 coding sequence is TGTGCCAGCAGCCACGCTCCGGGACAGGGCTACGAGCAGTACGTC.

The rearrangement links TRBV15 to TRBJ2-2; 7 nucleotides agree with TRBD2. The CDR3 sequence is 14 residues long. V was pared by 1 base and J by 6 bases, with 2 bases of the junction left unmatched. Germline CDR1 reads LNHNV; CDR2 reads YYDKDF (reference sequence). CDR3 protein: CATSRATSAGELFF. The CDR3 DNA sequence: TGTGCCACCAGCAGAGCAACTAGCGCCGGGGAGCTGTTTTTT.

The chain joins TRBV2 to TRBJ2-7, with D uncertain. Germline assignment: CDR1 SNHLY and CDR2 FYNNEI. The CDR3 is made up of 11 amino acids. V lost 7 bases and J lost 6, with 10 bases in between. The CDR3 sequence: CASNEPGEQYF. The CDR3 region has the DNA TGTGCCAGCAACGAGCCAGGCGAGCAGTACTTC.

This clonotype has only a few counts. CDR3 DNA sequence: TGTGCCAGCAGTGAAGGGGACGGGGTCTATGGCTACACCTTC. It yields the protein CASSEGDGVYGYTF. This rearrangement joins TRBV2 to TRBJ1-2, with D possibly being TRBD1 (5 bases). Germline CDR1 and CDR2: SNHLY and FYNNEI. The length of the CDR3 is 14 residues. V lost 1 base to trimming and J lost 4 bases, with 10 bases between them.

This sequence joins TRBV19 and TRBJ1-1; 9 bases align to TRBD1. Unmatched junction bases numbered 17, after V lost 6 bases and J lost 6 bases. The CDR3 covers 17 residues. Germline values: CDR1 LNHDA, CDR2 SQIVND (reference sequence). The CDR3 here is CASRITGTGTREAEAFF. In DNA, the CDR3 is TGTGCCAGTAGAATTACCGGGACAGGGACCAGAGAGGCTGAAGCTTTCTTT.

V usage is TRBV12-3 or TRBV12-4 and J usage is TRBJ2-1, with a tentative D call TRBD2 (5 bases). This CDR3 contains 11 residues. Trimming cost V 8 bases and J 10 bases, with 12 bases left between them. The CDR3 nucleotides are TGTGCCAGCGCGGTGGAGGCCGAGCAGTTCTTC. Translation gives CASAVEAEQFF.

This rearrangement joins TRBV7-2 to TRBJ1-1; TRBD1 is a possible D gene (5 bases). Germline CDR1 is SGHTA and CDR2 is FQGNSA. CDR3 length: 13 residues. Trimming left V 10 bases short and J 7 bases short, with 19 bases between. The CDR3 DNA is TGTGCCACCTTTTCTGGGACGGTATTTGAAGCTTTCTTT. It specifies CATFSGTVFEAFF.

Points on this clonotype: A much larger clone differs from this one at a single base, so this may be a read error. The V gene is TRBV7-2, the J gene TRBJ1-5; D possibly corresponds to TRBD1 (5 bases). This CDR3 has 19 residues. Trimming took off 5 bases at V and 2 bases at J, with 25 bases between the two ends. The germline CDR1 and CDR2 sequences are SGHTA and FQGNSA. CDR3: CASSPMTGPRGYGNQPQHF. The CDR3 region has the DNA TGTGCCAGCAGCCCGATGACGGGACCCCGGGGATATGGCAATCAGCCCCAGCATTTT.

This clonotype was detected only a few times. The chain joins TRBV5-4 to TRBJ2-1, with 10 bases aligning to TRBD2. Germline lookup yields CDR1 SGHNT and CDR2 YYREEE (reference sequence). The CDR3 consists of 15 residues. After removal of 2 bases from V and 8 bases from J, the junction contained 7 bases not matched to a gene. CDR3 amino acids: CASSFGASGGYEQFF. DNA of the CDR3: TGTGCCAGCAGCTTTGGGGCTAGCGGGGGCTATGAGCAGTTCTTC.

The chain is built from TRBV6-2 or TRBV6-3 and TRBJ2-1, with D perhaps TRBD1 or TRBD2 (6 bases each). V lost 0 bases and J lost 3, with 12 bases in between. Looked up from germline, CDR1 is MNHEY and CDR2 is SVGEGT. CDR3 size: 16 residues. CDR3: CASSYSEGGNYNEQFF. CDR3 nucleotide sequence: TGTGCCAGCAGTTACTCAGAGGGGGGAAACTACAATGAGCAGTTCTTC.

This clonotype appeared many times. This rearrangement joins TRBV7-2 to TRBJ2-1; 12 bases are shared with TRBD2. Trimming took 5 bases from V and 1 from J; bases not matched to a gene: 6. CDR3 length equals 17 residues. Germline V CDR1 and CDR2: SGHTA, FQGNSA. The CDR3 loop reads CASSLRLAGESYNEQFF. Here the CDR3 DNA reads TGTGCCAGCAGCCTCCGACTAGCGGGGGAGTCCTACAATGAGCAGTTCTTC.

V is TRBV6-2 or TRBV6-3 and J is TRBJ2-1; TRBD1 aligns across 8 bases. The CDR3 loop spans 16 amino acids. The ends lost 0 bases at V and 4 bases at J; junction bases unmatched: 5. From germline, CDR1 is MNHEY and CDR2 SVGEGT. CDR3 sequence (DNA): TGTGCCAGCAGTTACTCGGCAGGGGGCTGGTACAATGAGCAGTTCTTC. Amino acid sequence: CASSYSAGGWYNEQFF.

This sequence joins TRBV6-2 or TRBV6-3 and TRBJ1-1; D is possibly TRBD1 (6 bases). CDR3 length equals 15 residues. The V gene's germline CDR1 is MNHEY and CDR2 SVGEGT. V was trimmed by 2 bases and J by 0 bases, leaving 10 bases between them. CDR3 nucleotides: TGTGCCAGCAGTTACCTCGGACAGCTGAACACTGAAGCTTTCTTT. This encodes CASSYLGQLNTEAFF.

There are a few counts of this clonotype. The rearrangement links TRBV19 to TRBJ1-1; no firm D call. The CDR3 length is 16 residues. Germline CDR1 is LNHDA and CDR2 is SQIVND (reference sequence). Trimming took off 3 bases at V and 3 bases at J, with 17 bases between the two ends. The CDR3 loop is CASSIRQTLQDTEAFF. The CDR3 DNA is TGTGCCAGTAGTATTCGGCAAACGTTGCAAGACACTGAAGCTTTCTTT.